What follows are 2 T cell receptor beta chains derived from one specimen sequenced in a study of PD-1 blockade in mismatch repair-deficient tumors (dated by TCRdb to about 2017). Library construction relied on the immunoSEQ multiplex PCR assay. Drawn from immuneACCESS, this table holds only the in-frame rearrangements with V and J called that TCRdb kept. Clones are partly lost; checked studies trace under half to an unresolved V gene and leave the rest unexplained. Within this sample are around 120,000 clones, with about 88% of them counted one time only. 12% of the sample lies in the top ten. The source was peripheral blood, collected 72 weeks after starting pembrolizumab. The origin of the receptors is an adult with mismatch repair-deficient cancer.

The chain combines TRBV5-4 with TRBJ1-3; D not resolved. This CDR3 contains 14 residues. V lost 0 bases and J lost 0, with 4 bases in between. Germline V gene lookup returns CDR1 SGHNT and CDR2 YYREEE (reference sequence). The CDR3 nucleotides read TGTGCCAGCAGCTTGGAGAGCTCTGGAAACACCATATATTTT. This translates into CASSLESSGNTIYF.

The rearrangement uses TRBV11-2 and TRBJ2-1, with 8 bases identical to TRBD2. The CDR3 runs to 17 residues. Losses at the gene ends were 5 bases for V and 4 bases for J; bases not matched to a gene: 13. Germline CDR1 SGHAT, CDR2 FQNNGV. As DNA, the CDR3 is TGTGCCAGCAGCCCCCGTTTCAGCGGGAGTAGTTACAATGAGCAGTTCTTC. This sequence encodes CASSPRFSGSSYNEQFF.